One sample yielded the 23 T cell receptor beta chains listed below, sequenced in a study of patients and donors after allogeneic stem cell transplantation. TCRdb used MiXCR to reprocess the RT-PCR reads, holding one entry per CDR3 protein. In the table there are roughly 880,000 distinct CDR3 sequences, approximately 18% of which are singletons. The source material was blood, either unsorted or a sorted T cell fraction (not recorded which). These receptors came from a human donor who was either an allogeneic HSCT recipient or a stem cell or donor lymphocyte infusion donor (not recorded which). It is not recorded whose cells these are; they may come from a transplant donor.

This clonotype was seen more than once but under ten times. The CDR3 bases are TGTGCCAGCAGCCATACACAGGTCTTTGGCTACACCTTC. Residues: CASSHTQVFGYTF. This chain links TRBV2 with TRBJ1-2, with D possibly being TRBD1 (5 bases). Germline CDR1 reads SNHLY; CDR2 reads FYNNEI. The CDR3 extends over 13 amino acids. V lost 6 bases and J 7 bases, leaving 15 bases between the germline ends.

In its sample, this clonotype was seen many times. The chain has TRBV12-3 or TRBV12-4 and TRBJ2-5; 12 bases are a match to TRBD2. The length of the CDR3 is 14 residues. J gave up 3 bases and V 5 bases, and 1 base lay outside the gene matches. Written as DNA, the CDR3 is TGTGCCAGCAGTCGGACTAGCGGGAAAGAGACCCAGTACTTC. It is translated as CASSRTSGKETQYF.

The rearrangement links TRBV20-1 to TRBJ1-5; TRBD1 might be the D (6 bases). Germline V CDR1 and CDR2: DFQATT, SNEGSKA (reference sequence). The germline V and J ends were trimmed by 5 bases and 6 bases, with 17 bases remaining between them. The CDR3 is 14 residues long. The CDR3 nucleotides are TGCAGTGCTTACACAGGGACTCAAGCTCAGCCCCAGCATTTT. Protein sequence: CSAYTGTQAQPQHF.

The chain recombines TRBV24-1 with TRBJ1-2; 7 nucleotides align to TRBD1. V trimming: 5 bases; J trimming: 3 bases; junction bases outside the gene matches: 14. The CDR3 runs 17 residues. Germline loops: CDR1 KGHDR, CDR2 SFDVKD. CDR3 sequence: CATSGWSRGLDDYGYTF. For the CDR3, the DNA is TGTGCCACCAGTGGCTGGTCAAGGGGGCTCGATGACTATGGCTACACCTTC.

This clonotype was seen repeatedly, ten times or more. The chain joins TRBV7-2 to TRBJ2-5; TRBD2 is a possible D gene (6 bases). V lost 1 base and J lost 6, with 15 bases in between. This CDR3 contains 15 residues. Germline CDR1 is SGHTA and CDR2 is FQGNSA. The CDR3 is CASSLVEGSLKTQYF. CDR3 sequence (DNA): TGTGCCAGCAGCTTAGTGGAGGGATCGCTTAAGACCCAGTACTTC.

The chain is built from TRBV20-1 and TRBJ2-1, with D perhaps TRBD2 (7 bases). CDR1 is DFQATT and CDR2 is SNEGSKA in the germline V gene (reference sequence). V lost 1 base to trimming and J lost 3 bases, with 19 bases between them. The CDR3 covers 17 residues. CDR3 nucleotides: TGCAGTGCTAGAGGCCCAGGGGAGACTAGCTTCTACAATGAGCAGTTCTTC. Protein product: CSARGPGETSFYNEQFF.

The genes are TRBV20-1 and TRBJ2-7, with 8 bases matching TRBD1. From germline, CDR1 is DFQATT and CDR2 SNEGSKA (reference sequence). The CDR3 contains 15 residues. With V trimmed by 5 bases and J by 3 bases, 12 bases remained unmatched. The CDR3 region is CSASSGQGAFYEQYF. CDR3 nucleotide sequence: TGCAGTGCTTCCTCGGGGCAGGGGGCATTCTACGAGCAGTACTTC.

This clonotype was picked up a small number of times. The rearrangement uses TRBV27 and TRBJ2-7, with D unclear. V lost 2 bases and J lost 3, with 11 bases in between. This CDR3 spans 14 amino acids. Germline-derived CDR1 and CDR2 are MNHEY and SMNVEV (reference sequence). CDR3 sequence reads: CASSLDAERYEQYF. Here the CDR3 DNA reads TGTGCCAGCAGTTTAGACGCGGAGCGCTACGAGCAGTACTTC.

In its sample, this clonotype was seen a few times. This chain connects TRBV24-1 to TRBJ2-2; D gene uncertain. The CDR3 loop spans 12 amino acids. Between the trimmed V and J ends, which lost 4 bases and 4 bases, there was a span of 3 bases. From germline, CDR1 is KGHDR and CDR2 SFDVKD. Here the CDR3 DNA reads TGTGCCACCAGTGACGGCACCGGGGAGCTGTTTTTT. Translated, it gives CATSDGTGELFF.

This clonotype was picked up one time. One base away lies a much larger clone, so this may be a sequencing read error. The chain recombines TRBV12-3 or TRBV12-4 with TRBJ1-6, with D perhaps matching TRBD1 (5 bases). The CDR3 totals 13 residues. CDR3 protein: CAGRVMGNTPLHF. CDR3 coding DNA: TGTGCCGGCAGGGTTATGGGTAATACACCCCTCCACTTT.

The chain uses TRBV27 and TRBJ2-1, with a possible D match to TRBD2 (7 bases). Germline V gene sequence: CDR1 MNHEY, CDR2 SMNVEV (reference sequence). The CDR3 contains 16 residues. The germline V and J ends were trimmed by 2 bases and 4 bases, with 15 bases remaining between them. This chain's CDR3 is CASSLLSRGTYNEQFF. The CDR3 coding sequence is TGTGCCAGCAGTTTACTGTCGCGGGGGACATACAATGAGCAGTTCTTC.

The V call is TRBV4-2, the J call TRBJ2-7; D is unclear. Germline-derived CDR1 and CDR2 are LGHNA and YNFKEQ. This CDR3 is 13 amino acids long. V lost 2 bases, J lost 3 bases, and 8 bases lay in between. CDR3 DNA: TGTGCCAGCAGCCAATCCCTCGACTACGAGCAGTACTTC. Protein sequence: CASSQSLDYEQYF.

This clonotype was picked up a small number of times. This chain uses TRBV6-1 with TRBJ1-2, with a tentative D call TRBD1 (5 bases). The length of the CDR3 is 15 residues. Trimming stripped 5 bases from V and 2 bases from J, with 15 bases between. Per the germline V gene, CDR1 is MNHNS and CDR2 is SASEGT. CDR3 in amino acids: CASSTPWGENYGYTF. DNA for the CDR3: TGTGCCAGCAGTACCCCGTGGGGGGAGAACTATGGCTACACCTTC.

This clonotype was counted between two and nine times. The chain is built from TRBV12-3 or TRBV12-4 and TRBJ1-3; D is unresolved. Trimming pared 6 bases from V and 4 bases from J, leaving 13 bases between. This CDR3 comprises 14 residues. The CDR3 here is CASSRNGGGNTIYF. DNA for the CDR3: TGTGCCAGCAGCCGGAATGGTGGAGGAAACACCATATATTTT.

V is TRBV19 and J is TRBJ1-5; the D is unclear. The CDR3 has 14 amino acids. V gave up 7 bases and J gave up 6 bases, with 16 bases separating them. The germline CDR1 and CDR2 sequences are LNHDA and SQIVND (reference sequence). The CDR3 loop reads CASTHAGSTQPQHF. CDR3 DNA sequence: TGTGCCAGTACCCATGCTGGTTCGACTCAGCCCCAGCATTTT.

There are a few counts of this clonotype. The CDR3 carries no conserved terminal phenylalanine or tryptophan, so it likely arises from a read error. The chain carries TRBV29-1 and TRBJ2-2; D uncertain. Germline assignment: CDR1 SQVTM and CDR2 ANQGSEA. The CDR3 sequence is 17 residues long. V lost 0 bases and J lost 0, with 14 bases in between. The CDR3 DNA follows: TGCAGCGTTGAAGATCGATCACAGACCTCGAACACCGGGGAGCTGTTTTGT. Translating gives CSVEDRSQTSNTGELFC.

This clonotype was counted many times. The V gene is TRBV12-3 or TRBV12-4, the J gene TRBJ1-5; 11 bases match TRBD1. The V and J ends lost 5 bases and 11 bases, in that order; junction bases with no gene match: 8. The CDR3 length is 14 residues. The CDR3 here is CASSRTGGLGAQHF. In DNA, the CDR3 is TGTGCCAGCAGTCGGACAGGGGGCCTCGGGGCCCAGCATTTT.

This clonotype has more than one count but fewer than ten. The rearrangement links TRBV12-3 or TRBV12-4 to TRBJ2-5, with TRBD2 identical over 10 bases. J lost 4 bases, V lost 6 bases, and 14 bases had no gene match. The CDR3 extends over 17 amino acids. CDR3 amino acids: CASRDPTSGNLPETQYF. CDR3 bases: TGTGCCAGCAGAGACCCTACTAGCGGGAACTTACCAGAGACCCAGTACTTC.

There are a few counts of this clonotype. This chain joins TRBV10-3 and TRBJ2-2; 11 bases agree with TRBD1. Germline assignment: CDR1 ENHRY and CDR2 SYGVKD. CDR3 size: 15 residues. The J segment lost 5 bases and the V segment lost 4 bases, leaving 3 bases of the junction unmatched. The CDR3 DNA reads as TGTGCCATCAGTGGTGGGACAGGGGGGACCGGGGAGCTGTTTTTT. This gives the protein CAISGGTGGTGELFF.

This clonotype came up once. The chain links TRBV7-2 to TRBJ1-2; D is unclear. The germline V gene has CDR1 SGHTA and CDR2 FQGNSA. Trimming removed 5 bases from V and 1 base from J, with 8 bases in between. The CDR3 length is 13 residues. CDR3 region: CASSQDYNYGYTF. In DNA, the CDR3 is TGTGCCAGCAGCCAGGACTATAACTATGGCTACACCTTC.

CDR3 amino acids: CASSQDMGKDTEAFF. The CDR3 DNA follows: TGTGCCAGCAGCCAAGATATGGGTAAGGACACTGAAGCTTTCTTT. The chain combines TRBV14 with TRBJ1-1; D is undetermined. The CDR3 length is 15 residues. Germline-derived CDR1 and CDR2 are SGHDN and FVKESK. Trimming cost V 0 bases and J 3 bases, with 11 bases left between them.

This clonotype was observed many times. The chain employs TRBV29-1 and TRBJ1-1; no clear D gene. This CDR3 region has 13 residues. Trimming stripped 5 bases from V and 1 base from J, with 11 bases between. Germline V gene data show CDR1 as SQVTM and CDR2 as ANQGSEA. CDR3 nucleotides: TGCAGCGTTACCGGGCTCCGGAACACTGAAGCTTTCTTT. Residues: CSVTGLRNTEAFF. Full variable domain (rest looked up from reference TRBV29-1 and TRBJ1-1): SAVISQKPSRDICQRGTSLTIQCQVDSQVTMMFWYRQQPGQSLTLIATANQGSEATYESGFVIDKFPISRPNLTFSTLTVSNMSPEDSSIYLCSVTGLRNTEAFFGQGTRLTVV.

V gene TRBV20-1 combines with J gene TRBJ1-5; TRBD1 matches 7 bases. The CDR3 consists of 16 residues. V lost 1 base and J lost 2; bases outside the gene matches: 8. The germline CDR1 and CDR2 sequences are DFQATT and SNEGSKA (reference sequence). The CDR3 reads CSARGGQGGGNQPQHF. The CDR3 DNA sequence: TGCAGTGCTAGAGGGGGGCAAGGGGGCGGCAATCAGCCCCAGCATTTT.